These 30 T cell receptor beta chains were sequenced from one sample in a study of T cell changes during pregnancy in multiple sclerosis. The data were produced by immunoSEQ multiplex PCR, yet TCRdb's version contains in-frame clones alone and is incomplete. Among approximately 70,000 clones listed, around nine tenths were seen once. The starting material was peripheral blood, obtained in the third trimester of pregnancy. Receptors originate from a female donor with multiple sclerosis, enrolled in a pregnancy study.

The gene calls are TRBV10-3 and TRBJ2-3, with 11 bases identical to TRBD1. CDR1 and CDR2 from the germline V gene are ENHRY and SYGVKD. V trimming: 5 bases; J trimming: 4 bases; junction bases outside the gene matches: 2. CDR3 length: 14 residues. The CDR3 spells CAISRTGGADTQYF. CDR3 bases: TGTGCCATCAGTAGGACAGGGGGCGCAGATACGCAGTATTTT.

This rearrangement joins TRBV6-1 to TRBJ1-3; D remains unclear. This CDR3 is built from 13 residues. V lost 2 bases and J 2 bases, leaving 4 bases between the germline ends. Germline CDR1 MNHNS, CDR2 SASEGT. CDR3 nucleotides: TGTGCCAGCAGTGAACAGGCTGGAAACACCATATATTTT. This sequence encodes CASSEQAGNTIYF.

V is TRBV28 and J is TRBJ2-3; TRBD2 is a possible D gene (5 bases). Trimming left V 3 bases short and J 0 bases short, with 10 bases between. Germline V CDR1 and CDR2: MDHEN, SYDVKM. This CDR3 is 15 amino acids long. CDR3 loop: CASSLARTSTDTQYF. Here the CDR3 DNA reads TGTGCCAGCAGTTTGGCCAGGACTAGCACAGATACGCAGTATTTT.

CDR3 amino acids: CASSLVGGETEAFF. The CDR3 DNA sequence: TGCGCCAGCAGCTTGGTGGGGGGGGAGACTGAAGCTTTCTTT. The chain recombines TRBV5-1 with TRBJ1-1, with D perhaps TRBD1 (5 bases). CDR1 and CDR2 from the germline V gene are SGHRS and YFSETQ. Deletions cut 0 bases from V and 5 bases from J, with 11 bases between. This CDR3 has 14 amino acids.

To note about this clone: One end of the junction does not line up with germline, which may come from a read error. The genes are TRBV7-7 and TRBJ2-1; the match to TRBD2 covers 7 bases. The CDR3 runs 16 residues. Germline CDR1 and CDR2: SSHAT and FNYEAQ (reference sequence). CDR3 nucleotides: TGTGCTAGCAGCTTAGCGTCTAGGGCGGGAGTGGATGAGCAGTTCTTC. The encoded protein is CASSLASRAGVDEQFF.

The J gene is TRBJ1-4, the V gene TRBV5-1; D possibly corresponds to TRBD1 (6 bases). The CDR3 is 14 amino acids. Germline CDR1 is SGHRS and CDR2 is YFSETQ. V shed 0 bases and J shed 5 bases, with 8 bases lying between them. DNA of the CDR3: TGCGCCAGCAGCTTGGGACAGGAAAATGAAAAACTGTTTTTT. It specifies CASSLGQENEKLFF.

This clone occurred a few times. V gene TRBV5-1 combines with J gene TRBJ2-1, with 7 nucleotides matching TRBD2. The CDR3 loop spans 16 amino acids. Losses at the gene ends were 3 bases for V and 0 bases for J; bases not matched to a gene: 6. Germline V gene lookup returns CDR1 SGHRS and CDR2 YFSETQ. DNA of the CDR3: TGCGCCAGCAGCTCGAGGGGAGGGAGCTCCTACAATGAGCAGTTCTTC. Its protein is CASSSRGGSSYNEQFF. Filled out from reference TRBV5-1 and TRBJ2-1, the complete variable domain reads KAGVTQTPRYLIKTRGQQVTLSCSPISGHRSVSWYQQTPGQGLQFLFEYFSETQRNKGNFPGRFSGRQFSNSRSEMNVSTLELGDSALYLCASSSRGGSSYNEQFFGPGTRLTVL.

The V call is TRBV7-9, the J call TRBJ1-5; 10 bases map to TRBD1. V was pared by 5 bases and J by 2 bases, with 3 bases of the junction left unmatched. This CDR3 is built from 15 residues. Per the germline V gene, CDR1 is SEHNR and CDR2 is FQNEAQ (reference sequence). CDR3 nucleotides: TGTGCCAGCAGCCGGGACAGGGGCGGCAATCAGCCCCAGCATTTT. Amino acids: CASSRDRGGNQPQHF.

V usage is TRBV4-1 and J usage is TRBJ2-2, with a possible D match to TRBD2 (5 bases). Trimming cost V 3 bases and J 5 bases, with 16 bases left between them. The germline V gene has CDR1 MGHRA and CDR2 YSYEKL. The CDR3 runs 16 residues. The CDR3 region has the DNA TGCGCCAGCAGCCACCGGGGAAACACACCAACCGGGGAGCTGTTTTTT. Encoded protein: CASSHRGNTPTGELFF.

This clone appeared once. This chain uses TRBV6-6 with TRBJ2-1, with TRBD2 matching over 11 bases. The ends lost 8 bases at V and 5 bases at J; junction bases unmatched: 11. The CDR3 consists of 16 residues. Per germline, CDR1 MNHNY and CDR2 SVGAGI (reference sequence). The CDR3 DNA reads as TGTGCCAGCGGGGGCTTGACTAGCGGGACGGACAATGAGCAGTTCTTC. Residues: CASGGLTSGTDNEQFF.

The chain couples TRBV5-4 to TRBJ1-5, with 8 bases lining up with TRBD1. V gave up 4 bases and J gave up 6 bases; unmatched junction bases: 3. CDR1 and CDR2 from the germline V gene are SGHNT and YYREEE (reference sequence). CDR3 length: 13 amino acids. The CDR3 region is CASSDRGFQPQHF. The CDR3 DNA is TGTGCCAGCAGCGACAGGGGATTTCAGCCCCAGCATTTT.

This chain links TRBV7-6 with TRBJ2-5, with D possibly matching TRBD1 (5 bases). The V end was cut by 5 bases, the J end by 1 base, with 14 bases between. CDR1 and CDR2 from the germline V gene are SGHVS and FNYEAQ. This CDR3 spans 15 amino acids. The CDR3 DNA is TGTGCCAGCAGCCCTCGTTGGGGCAGCCAAGAGACCCAGTACTTC. Its protein product is CASSPRWGSQETQYF.

This chain joins TRBV19 and TRBJ2-3, with 7 bases identical to TRBD1. Germline V gene data show CDR1 as LNHDA and CDR2 as SQIVND (reference sequence). The CDR3 runs to 14 residues. The ends lost 7 bases at V and 6 bases at J; junction bases unmatched: 10. CDR3 nucleotide sequence: TGTGCCAGTACCCAGACAGGGCCCCTCGATACGCAGTATTTT. Protein sequence: CASTQTGPLDTQYF.

This chain joins TRBV29-1 and TRBJ2-7; 10 nucleotides agree with TRBD1. This CDR3 has 13 residues. The V and J ends lost 8 bases and 6 bases, in that order; junction bases with no gene match: 10. Germline V gene lookup returns CDR1 SQVTM and CDR2 ANQGSEA. The CDR3 region is CSTRQGAGGEQYF. DNA of the CDR3: TGCAGCACCCGACAGGGGGCAGGAGGCGAGCAGTACTTC.

The chain recombines TRBV13 with TRBJ2-3; 10 bases are a match to TRBD2. The CDR3 has 16 residues. Germline CDR1 reads PRHDT; CDR2 reads FYEKMQ (reference sequence). The V and J ends lost 2 bases and 3 bases, in that order; junction bases with no gene match: 5. The CDR3 loop is CASSLPSGSVTDTQYF. As DNA, the CDR3 is TGTGCCAGCAGCTTACCTAGCGGGAGTGTGACAGATACGCAGTATTTT.

The chain carries TRBV2 and TRBJ1-1; the D is unclear. The CDR3 has 14 residues. The V gene lost 4 bases and the J gene lost 4 bases, with 13 bases spanning the gap. In germline, CDR1 is SNHLY, CDR2 FYNNEI. CDR3 in DNA: TGTGCCAGCAGTGGCGGGTTCGGGATCACTGAAGCTTTCTTT. Protein product: CASSGGFGITEAFF.

This clone was picked up a small number of times. This rearrangement joins TRBV2 to TRBJ1-1; D not resolved. Germline V gene sequence: CDR1 SNHLY, CDR2 FYNNEI. V lost 4 bases and J 1 base, leaving 7 bases between the germline ends. The CDR3 contains 13 residues. DNA of the CDR3: TGTGCCAGCAGTGGGGAGACGAACACTGAAGCTTTCTTT. It codes for CASSGETNTEAFF.

CDR3 sequence (DNA): TGTGCCAGCAGTTTAACAGACAGGGGCGCCTACGAGCAGTACTTC. Its protein is CASSLTDRGAYEQYF. The chain carries TRBV27 and TRBJ2-7; 8 nucleotides agree with TRBD1. V lost 2 bases and J lost 2; bases outside the gene matches: 5. Germline V gene lookup returns CDR1 MNHEY and CDR2 SMNVEV (reference sequence). This CDR3 is 15 amino acids long.

The chain combines TRBV27 with TRBJ2-7, with 13 bases aligning to TRBD2. CDR1 and CDR2 (germline): MNHEY, SMNVEV (reference sequence). The V gene end was trimmed by 6 bases and the J gene end by 4 bases; junction bases not matched to a gene: 3. CDR3 size: 14 residues. The CDR3 DNA reads TGTGCCAGCAGACTAGCGGGAGGGCCTTACGAGCAGTACTTC. Its protein product is CASRLAGGPYEQYF.

The chain recombines TRBV2 with TRBJ2-7; no definite D call. V lost 6 bases, J lost 2 bases, and 5 bases lay in between. This CDR3 spans 11 amino acids. CDR1 and CDR2 (germline): SNHLY, FYNNEI. The CDR3 DNA reads as TGTGCCAGCAGCGCAGCCTACGAGCAGTACTTC. As protein: CASSAAYEQYF. Looking up the rest from reference TRBV2 and TRBJ2-7 gives the full variable domain: EPEVTQTPSHQVTQMGQEVILRCVPISNHLYFYWYRQILGQKVEFLVSFYNNEISEKSEIFDDQFSVERPDGSNFTLKIRSTKLEDSAMYFCASSAAYEQYFGPGTRLTVT.

The chain employs TRBV4-1 and TRBJ1-4; 8 bases agree with TRBD1. Trimming at V came to 3 bases and at J to 5 bases, leaving 5 bases not matched to a gene. Germline-derived CDR1 and CDR2 are MGHRA and YSYEKL. This CDR3 has 15 amino acids. The CDR3 sequence is CASSHTDRENEKLFF. The CDR3, as DNA: TGCGCCAGCAGCCATACGGACAGGGAGAATGAAAAACTGTTTTTT.

This sequence joins TRBV30 and TRBJ1-2; possibly TRBD1 for D (5 bases). This CDR3 comprises 14 residues. Trimming pared 2 bases from V and 8 bases from J, leaving 18 bases between. Germline CDR1 is GTSNPN and CDR2 is SVGIG (reference sequence). In nucleotides, the CDR3 is TGTGCCTGGAGTTTGGAGGGGATCTTAGGAGGCTACACCTTC. This encodes CAWSLEGILGGYTF.

The genes are TRBV29-1 and TRBJ2-7, with D maybe TRBD2 (6 bases). V was clipped by 7 bases and J by 2 bases, with 21 bases between them. Germline CDR1 is SQVTM and CDR2 is ANQGSEA. This CDR3 has 15 residues. The CDR3, as DNA: TGCAGCGCAAGGCCGGGGGTGGGAGCCGCCTACGAGCAGTACTTC. As protein: CSARPGVGAAYEQYF.

This clone was seen a single time. V is TRBV6-1 and J is TRBJ2-7, with 11 nucleotides matching TRBD2. The V gene end was trimmed by 8 bases and the J gene end by 2 bases; junction bases not matched to a gene: 5. This CDR3 contains 14 residues. Germline values: CDR1 MNHNS, CDR2 SASEGT. CDR3 loop: CASRGLAGPYEQYF. CDR3 coding DNA: TGTGCCAGCCGAGGACTAGCGGGCCCCTACGAGCAGTACTTC.

This rearrangement joins TRBV4-1 to TRBJ1-2, with a possible D match to TRBD1 (5 bases). Per the germline V gene, CDR1 is MGHRA and CDR2 is YSYEKL. CDR3 length: 15 amino acids. V shed 2 bases and J shed 1 base, with 11 bases lying between them. The CDR3 sequence: CASSQRIGDNYGYTF. In DNA, the CDR3 is TGCGCCAGCAGCCAAAGGATAGGGGATAACTATGGCTACACCTTC.

DNA of the CDR3: TGTGCCAGCACCTGGACTAGCGGGGATATCACAGATACGCAGTATTTT. Translated: CASTWTSGDITDTQYF. V is TRBV6-6 and J is TRBJ2-3; 12 bases line up with TRBD2. Germline values: CDR1 MNHNY, CDR2 SVGAGI (reference sequence). With 7 bases clipped from V and 2 bases from J, the junction kept 7 bases outside the gene matches. This CDR3 is 16 amino acids long.

V gene TRBV5-4 combines with J gene TRBJ2-7; TRBD2 aligns across 8 bases. The germline gives CDR1 SGHNT, CDR2 YYREEE (reference sequence). The trim removed 4 bases at V and 4 bases at J, leaving 13 bases unmatched. The CDR3 sequence is 16 residues long. As DNA, the CDR3 is TGTGCCAGCAGCCCCGCCGGAGGAGCGGGAGTGTACGAGCAGTACTTC. Translating gives CASSPAGGAGVYEQYF.

The genes are TRBV4-3 and TRBJ1-2; D unclear. Trimming pared 0 bases from V and 4 bases from J, leaving 9 bases between. The germline gives CDR1 LGHNA, CDR2 YSLEER. The CDR3 has 14 residues. The CDR3 DNA is TGCGCCAGCAGCCAAGATCATTGGAGCTATGGCTACACCTTC. Translating gives CASSQDHWSYGYTF.

The V call is TRBV11-2, the J call TRBJ1-4; D possibly corresponds to TRBD1 (5 bases). Germline CDR1 and CDR2: SGHAT and FQNNGV. The V end lost 5 bases, the J end lost 6 bases, and 16 bases lay between the germline ends. This CDR3 is built from 15 residues. CDR3 DNA: TGTGCCAGCAGCCGACGAGGGCGGGGGGATGAAAAACTGTTTTTT. Protein product: CASSRRGRGDEKLFF.

This clone was seen a single time. The rearrangement links TRBV6-1 to TRBJ2-3; D is undetermined. V gave up 7 bases and J gave up 2 bases, with 7 bases separating them. The CDR3 runs to 12 residues. Germline V gene lookup returns CDR1 MNHNS and CDR2 SASEGT. This chain's CDR3 is CASKQNTDTQYF. The CDR3 region has the DNA TGTGCCAGCAAACAGAACACAGATACGCAGTATTTT.